The 5 T cell receptor beta chains reported below all come from one sample, sequenced in a study of HIV-infected children after antiretroviral therapy interruption. Unique molecular identifiers were included in an RNA-based 3' RACE TCR library. TCRdb redid the calling of the 3' RACE reads with MiXCR, one entry per CDR3 protein. The data contain approximately 95,000 distinct CDR3 sequences, about 7% of them singletons. Treatment here: PENTA 11 planned treatment interruption arm or continuous ART arm. Sequenced here: CD45RA+ CD4+ T cells from PBMCs, pooled from several time points, sampled from a donor given antiretroviral therapy, either interrupted or continuous. As to subset: naive CD4+ CD45RA+ CD45RO- T cells. These receptors all stem from a pool of human donors with HIV.

In this sample, this clonotype turned up many times. The chain uses TRBV5-1 and TRBJ2-5, with 7 bases that match TRBD2. This CDR3 is built from 13 residues. V dropped 2 bases and J dropped 5; count of bases not matched to a gene: 3. Germline CDR1 is SGHRS and CDR2 is YFSETQ. The CDR3 region is CASSFAGDETQYF. CDR3 nucleotides: TGCGCCAGCAGCTTCGCGGGAGATGAGACCCAGTACTTC.

In this sample, this clonotype turned up many times. The junction and the germline gene differ at one end; a read error may be behind it. The CDR3 protein is CASSLTFNLQVSGANVLTF. CDR3 nucleotide sequence: TGTGCCAGCAGTTTAACGTTTAACCTACAGGTCTCTGGGGCCAACGTCCTGACTTTC. This chain uses TRBV7-3 with TRBJ2-6; D possibly corresponds to TRBD1 (5 bases). The CDR3 is 19 amino acids. Germline loops: CDR1 SGHTA, CDR2 FQGTGA.

This clonotype was seen many times. V usage is TRBV18 and J usage is TRBJ1-4; D unresolved. CDR1 is KGHSH, CDR2 LQKENI, per germline. Trimming stripped 6 bases from V and 0 bases from J, with 14 bases between. The CDR3 contains 16 residues. The CDR3 reads CASSGISGSTNEKLFF. As DNA, the CDR3 is TGTGCCAGCTCTGGGATATCAGGATCAACTAATGAAAAACTGTTTTTT.

Many counts were recorded for this clonotype. V usage is TRBV7-2 and J usage is TRBJ2-6, with TRBD2 identical over 12 bases. Trimming at V came to 1 base and at J to 4 bases, leaving 5 bases not matched to a gene. This CDR3 has 18 amino acids. Germline CDR1 SGHTA, CDR2 FQGNSA. The chain's CDR3 is CASSLVPSGGEGANVLTF. CDR3 coding DNA: TGTGCCAGCAGCTTAGTTCCTAGCGGGGGGGAAGGGGCCAACGTCCTGACTTTC. The variable domain in full, with the rest retrieved from reference TRBV7-2 and TRBJ2-6, is GAGVSQSPSNKVTEKGKDVELRCDPISGHTALYWYRQSLGQGLEFLIYFQGNSAPDKSGLPSDRFSAERTGGSVSTLTIQRTQQEDSAVYLCASSLVPSGGEGANVLTFGAGSRLTVL.

This clonotype came up many times. Germline and junction disagree at one end, which may indicate a read error. The CDR3 DNA follows: TGTGCCAGCAGCCAAGATTGGGGGGAGCAGTACTTC. Protein: CASSQDWGEQYF. The V call is TRBV4-1, the J call TRBJ2-7; D may correspond to TRBD1 or TRBD2 (5 bases each). The CDR3 is 12 amino acids. Germline V CDR1 and CDR2: MGHRA, YSYEKL.